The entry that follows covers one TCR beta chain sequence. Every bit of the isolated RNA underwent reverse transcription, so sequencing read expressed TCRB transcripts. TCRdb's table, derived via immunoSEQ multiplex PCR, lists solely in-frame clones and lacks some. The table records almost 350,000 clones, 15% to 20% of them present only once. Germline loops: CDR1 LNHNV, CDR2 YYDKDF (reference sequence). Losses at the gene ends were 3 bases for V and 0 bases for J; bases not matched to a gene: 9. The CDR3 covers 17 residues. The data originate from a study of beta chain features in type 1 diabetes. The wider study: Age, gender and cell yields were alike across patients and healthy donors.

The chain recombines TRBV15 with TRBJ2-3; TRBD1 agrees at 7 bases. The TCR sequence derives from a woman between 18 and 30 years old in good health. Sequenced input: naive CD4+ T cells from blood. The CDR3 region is CATSSPRGTASTDTQYF. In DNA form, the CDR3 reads TGTGCCACCAGCAGCCCTAGAGGGACAGCTAGCACAGATACGCAGTATTTT. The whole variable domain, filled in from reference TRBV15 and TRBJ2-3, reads DAMVIQNPRYQVTQFGKPVTLSCSQTLNHNVMYWYQQKSSQAPKLLFHYYDKDFNNEADTPDNFQSRRPNTSFCFLDIRSPGLGDTAMYLCATSSPRGTASTDTQYFGPGTRLTVL.